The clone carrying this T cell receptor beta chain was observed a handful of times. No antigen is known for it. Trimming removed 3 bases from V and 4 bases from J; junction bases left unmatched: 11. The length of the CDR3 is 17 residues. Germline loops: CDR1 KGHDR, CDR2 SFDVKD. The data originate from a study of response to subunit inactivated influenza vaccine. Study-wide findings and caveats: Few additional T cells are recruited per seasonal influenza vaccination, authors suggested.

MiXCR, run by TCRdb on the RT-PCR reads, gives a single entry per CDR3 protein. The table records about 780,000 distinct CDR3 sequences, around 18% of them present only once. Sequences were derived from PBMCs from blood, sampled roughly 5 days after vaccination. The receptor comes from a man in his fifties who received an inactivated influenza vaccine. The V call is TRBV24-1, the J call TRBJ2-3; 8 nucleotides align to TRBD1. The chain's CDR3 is CATSDRSWTGHPDTQYF. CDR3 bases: TGTGCCACCAGTGATCGGTCGTGGACAGGGCATCCAGATACGCAGTATTTT.